This T cell receptor beta chain was profiled in a study of long-term antiretroviral therapy in people with HIV. With survey level as its setting, the immunoSEQ assay was v3.0. Only in-frame clones appear in the TCRdb table, and some are missing; sequencing was by immunoSEQ multiplex PCR. This table has about 35,000 clones, about four fifths appearing once. The clonotype originates from a man aged 50-59 years with HIV. Sequences were derived from unsorted PBMCs, sampled 3 years after starting antiretroviral therapy.

The CDR3 region is CAWGPGTGAYGYTF. The CDR3 bases are TGTGCCTGGGGCCCCGGGACAGGGGCCTATGGCTACACCTTC. The V gene is TRBV30, the J gene TRBJ1-2; TRBD1 matches 10 bases. The junction had 7 bases not matched to a gene; V was cut back by 5 bases and J by 4 bases. CDR1 is GTSNPN, CDR2 SVGIG, per germline (reference sequence). The CDR3 covers 14 residues.